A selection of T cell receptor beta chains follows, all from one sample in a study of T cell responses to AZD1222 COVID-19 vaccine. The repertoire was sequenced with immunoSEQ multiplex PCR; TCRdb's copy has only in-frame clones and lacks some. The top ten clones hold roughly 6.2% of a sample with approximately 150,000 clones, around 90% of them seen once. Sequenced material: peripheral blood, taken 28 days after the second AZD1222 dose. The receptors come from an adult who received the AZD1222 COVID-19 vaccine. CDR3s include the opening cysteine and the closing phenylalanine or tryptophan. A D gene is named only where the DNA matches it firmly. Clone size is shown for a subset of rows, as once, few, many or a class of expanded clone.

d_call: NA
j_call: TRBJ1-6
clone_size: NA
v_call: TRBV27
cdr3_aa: CASSLSIGGEWNSPLHF
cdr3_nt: TGTGCCAGCAGTTTATCGATCGGGGGGGAATGGAATTCACCCCTCCACTTT

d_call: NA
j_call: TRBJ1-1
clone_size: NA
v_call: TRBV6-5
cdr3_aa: CASSYGQGSTEAFF
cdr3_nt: TGTGCCAGCAGTTATGGCCAGGGTTCCACTGAAGCTTTCTTT

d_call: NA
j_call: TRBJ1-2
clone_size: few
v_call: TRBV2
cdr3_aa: CASKQGEYGYTF
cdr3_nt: TGTGCCAGCAAACAGGGCGAGTATGGCTACACCTTC

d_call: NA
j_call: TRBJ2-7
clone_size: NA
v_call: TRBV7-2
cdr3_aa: CASSLASERPLYF
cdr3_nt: TGTGCCAGCAGCTTAGCGTCGGAGCGGCCTCTATACTTC

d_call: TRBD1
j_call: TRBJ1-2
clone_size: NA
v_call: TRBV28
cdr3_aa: CASSSPGDTGGYGYTF
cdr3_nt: TGTGCCAGCAGTTCTCCAGGGGATACAGGGGGCTATGGCTACACCTTC

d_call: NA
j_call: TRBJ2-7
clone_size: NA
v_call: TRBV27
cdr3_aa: CASKASSAEQYF
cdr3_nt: TGTGCCAGCAAGGCCTCTAGCGCCGAGCAGTACTTC

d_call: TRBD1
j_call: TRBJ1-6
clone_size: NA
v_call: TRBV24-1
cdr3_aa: CATSDPGQGYNSPLHF
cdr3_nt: TGTGCCACCAGTGACCCGGGACAGGGGTATAATTCACCCCTCCACTTT

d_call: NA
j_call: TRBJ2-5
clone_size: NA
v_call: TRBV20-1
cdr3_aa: CSALRGETQYF
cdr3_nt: TGCAGTGCCCTTCGTGGCGAGACCCAGTACTTC

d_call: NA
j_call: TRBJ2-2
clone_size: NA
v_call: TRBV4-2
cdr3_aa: CASSQGWQGSTGELFF
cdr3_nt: TGTGCCAGCAGCCAAGGCTGGCAGGGTAGCACCGGGGAGCTGTTTTTT

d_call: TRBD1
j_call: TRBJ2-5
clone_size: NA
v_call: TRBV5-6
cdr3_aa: CASSFGQGWRGQETQYF
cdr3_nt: TGTGCCAGCAGCTTTGGACAGGGGTGGCGGGGCCAAGAGACCCAGTACTTC